The T cell receptor beta chain described here comes from a study of blood T cells in healthy people across ages. Each individual donor underwent a draw of approximately 9.6 milliliters of peripheral blood. Germline V CDR1 and CDR2: LGHNA, YSLEER. J lost 7 bases, V lost 2 bases, and 18 bases had no gene match. The CDR3 extends over 19 amino acids. Together with a sample-barcoded 5' primer, a J-beta primer mix was included in a second PCR lasting roughly 6 to 12 cycles. TCRdb fed the 5' RACE reads into MiXCR, producing one record per CDR3 protein. The sample includes about 840,000 distinct CDR3 sequences, roughly 29% seen only once; the top ten take roughly 10%. A remark on this clonotype: This clone may be a read error of a much larger clone one base away.

The same specimen was also included in a second study, on T cells of mothers and their children.

Sequencing input: blood. The receptor comes from a woman aged 40 to 50 in good health. The J gene is TRBJ2-5, the V gene TRBV4-3; 11 positions agree with TRBD2. The CDR3 bases are TGCGCCAGCAGCCAACTTCATCGTAGCGGGGGGGCCGTGAAGGGGACCCAGTACTTC. Protein: CASSQLHRSGGAVKGTQYF.